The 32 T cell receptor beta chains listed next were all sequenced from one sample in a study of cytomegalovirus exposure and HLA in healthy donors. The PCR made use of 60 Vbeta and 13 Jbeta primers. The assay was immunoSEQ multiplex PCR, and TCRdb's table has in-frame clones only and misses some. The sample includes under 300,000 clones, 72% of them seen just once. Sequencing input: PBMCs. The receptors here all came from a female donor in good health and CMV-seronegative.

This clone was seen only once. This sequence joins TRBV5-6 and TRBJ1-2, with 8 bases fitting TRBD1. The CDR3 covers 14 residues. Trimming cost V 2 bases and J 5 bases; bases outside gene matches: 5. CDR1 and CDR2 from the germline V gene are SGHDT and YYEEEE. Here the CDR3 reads CASSFGTGSYGYTF. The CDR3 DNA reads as TGTGCCAGCAGCTTTGGGACAGGTTCATATGGCTACACCTTC.

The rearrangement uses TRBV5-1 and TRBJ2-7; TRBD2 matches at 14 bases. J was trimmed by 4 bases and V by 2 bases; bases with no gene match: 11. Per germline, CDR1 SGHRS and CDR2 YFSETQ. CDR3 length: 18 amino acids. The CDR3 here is CASSFGGTSGGWGYEQYF. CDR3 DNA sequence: TGCGCCAGCAGCTTTGGAGGGACTAGCGGGGGCTGGGGGTACGAGCAGTACTTC.

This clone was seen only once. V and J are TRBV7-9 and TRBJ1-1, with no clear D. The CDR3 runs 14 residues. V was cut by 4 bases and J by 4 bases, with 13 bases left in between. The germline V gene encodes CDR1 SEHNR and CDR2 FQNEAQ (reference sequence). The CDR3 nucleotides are TGTGCCAGCAGCTCCAGTAAAACGGGCACTGAAGCTTTCTTT. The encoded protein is CASSSSKTGTEAFF.

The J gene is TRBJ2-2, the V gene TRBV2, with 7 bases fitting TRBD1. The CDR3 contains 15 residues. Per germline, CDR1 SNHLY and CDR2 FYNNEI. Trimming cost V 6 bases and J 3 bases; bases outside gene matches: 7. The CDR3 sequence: CASRANRGDTGELFF. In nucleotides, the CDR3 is TGTGCCAGCAGGGCCAACAGGGGCGACACCGGGGAGCTGTTTTTT.

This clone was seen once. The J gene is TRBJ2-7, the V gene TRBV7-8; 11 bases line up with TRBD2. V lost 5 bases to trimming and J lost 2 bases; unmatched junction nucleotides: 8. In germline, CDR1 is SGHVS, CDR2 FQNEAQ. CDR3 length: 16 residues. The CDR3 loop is CASSPLTSGATYEQYF. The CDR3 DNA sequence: TGTGCCAGCAGCCCTTTGACTAGCGGGGCTACCTACGAGCAGTACTTC. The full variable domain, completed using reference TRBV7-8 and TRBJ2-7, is GAGVSQSPRYKVAKRGQDVALRCDPISGHVSLFWYQQALGQGPEFLTYFQNEAQLDKSGLPSDRFFAERPEGSVSTLKIQRTQQEDSAVYLCASSPLTSGATYEQYFGPGTRLTVT.

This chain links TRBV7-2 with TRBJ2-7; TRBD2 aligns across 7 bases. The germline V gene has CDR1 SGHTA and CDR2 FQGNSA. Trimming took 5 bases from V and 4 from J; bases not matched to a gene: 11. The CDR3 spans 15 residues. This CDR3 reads CASSTRTRVGYEQYF. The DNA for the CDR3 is TGTGCCAGCAGCACCCGGACTAGGGTCGGTTACGAGCAGTACTTC.

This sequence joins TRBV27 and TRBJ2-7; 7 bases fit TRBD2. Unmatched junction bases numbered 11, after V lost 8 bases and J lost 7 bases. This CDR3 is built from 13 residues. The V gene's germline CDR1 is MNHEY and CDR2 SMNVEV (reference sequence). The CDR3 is CASSEAGVKEQYF. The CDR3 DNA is TGTGCCAGCTCCGAGGCGGGAGTAAAAGAGCAGTACTTC.

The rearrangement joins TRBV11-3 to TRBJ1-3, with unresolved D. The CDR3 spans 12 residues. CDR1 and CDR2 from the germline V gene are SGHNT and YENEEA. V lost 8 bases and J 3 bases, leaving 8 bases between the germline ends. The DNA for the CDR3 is TGTGCCAGCCGCGGGGATGGAAACACCATATATTTT. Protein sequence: CASRGDGNTIYF.

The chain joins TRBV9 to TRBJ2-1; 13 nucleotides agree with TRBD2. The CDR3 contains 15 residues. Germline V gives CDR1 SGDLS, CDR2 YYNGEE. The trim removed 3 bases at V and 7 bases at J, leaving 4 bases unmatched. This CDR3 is CASSAGLAGDNEQFF. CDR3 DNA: TGTGCCAGCAGCGCCGGACTAGCGGGAGATAATGAGCAGTTCTTC.

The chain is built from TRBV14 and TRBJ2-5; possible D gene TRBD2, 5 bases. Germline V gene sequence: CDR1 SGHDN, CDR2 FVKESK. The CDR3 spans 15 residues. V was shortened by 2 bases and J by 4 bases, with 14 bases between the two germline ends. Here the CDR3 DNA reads TGTGCCAGCAGCCAATGGAGCGGCCTATCAGAGACCCAGTACTTC. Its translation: CASSQWSGLSETQYF.

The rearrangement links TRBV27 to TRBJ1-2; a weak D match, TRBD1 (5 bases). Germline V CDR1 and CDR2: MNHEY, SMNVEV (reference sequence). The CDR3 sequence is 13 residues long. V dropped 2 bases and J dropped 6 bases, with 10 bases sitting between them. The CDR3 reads CASSLRQGDGYTF. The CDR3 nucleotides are TGTGCCAGCAGTTTACGTCAGGGCGATGGCTACACCTTC.

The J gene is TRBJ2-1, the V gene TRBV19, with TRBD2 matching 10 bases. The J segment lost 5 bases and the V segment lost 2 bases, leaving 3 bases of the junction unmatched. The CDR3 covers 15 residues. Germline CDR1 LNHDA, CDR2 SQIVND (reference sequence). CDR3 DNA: TGTGCCAGTAGTATATTAGCGGGGGGCGACAATGAGCAGTTCTTC. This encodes CASSILAGGDNEQFF.

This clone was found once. In nucleotides, the CDR3 is TGTGCCTTAACGGGGGAGGAAAGCGAGCAGTACTTC. It codes for CALTGEESEQYF. V is TRBV28 and J is TRBJ2-7, with a weak D call TRBD2 (6 bases). CDR1 is MDHEN and CDR2 is SYDVKM in the germline V gene. The V gene lost 11 bases and the J gene lost 6 bases, with 17 bases spanning the gap. This CDR3 spans 12 amino acids.

The CDR3 is CASSPGTSGTLGEQFF. CDR3 nucleotide sequence: TGTGCCAGCAGCCCAGGGACTAGCGGGACTCTGGGGGAGCAGTTCTTC. This rearrangement joins TRBV5-4 to TRBJ2-1; 13 positions match TRBD2. The length of the CDR3 is 16 residues. Germline CDR1 SGHNT, CDR2 YYREEE (reference sequence). The junction had 11 bases not matched to a gene; V was cut back by 4 bases and J by 10 bases.

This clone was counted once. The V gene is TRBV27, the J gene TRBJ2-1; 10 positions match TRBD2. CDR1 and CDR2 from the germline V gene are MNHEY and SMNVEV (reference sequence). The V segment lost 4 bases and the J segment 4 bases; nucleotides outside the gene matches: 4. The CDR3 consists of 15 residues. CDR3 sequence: CASSSSSGSYNEQFF. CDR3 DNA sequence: TGTGCCAGCAGTTCTTCTAGCGGGAGTTACAATGAGCAGTTCTTC.

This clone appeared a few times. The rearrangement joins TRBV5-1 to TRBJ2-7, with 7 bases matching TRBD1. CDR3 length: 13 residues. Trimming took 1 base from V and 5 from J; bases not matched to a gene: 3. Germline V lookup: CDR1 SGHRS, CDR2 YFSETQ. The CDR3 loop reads CASSLNTGDEQYF. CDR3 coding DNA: TGCGCCAGCAGCTTGAACACAGGGGACGAGCAGTACTTC.

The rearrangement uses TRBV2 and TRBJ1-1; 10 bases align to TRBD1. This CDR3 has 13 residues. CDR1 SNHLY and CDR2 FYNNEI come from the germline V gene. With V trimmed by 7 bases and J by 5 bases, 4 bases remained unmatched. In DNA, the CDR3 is TGTGCCAGCACCGACAGGGGGCAAACTGAAGCTTTCTTT. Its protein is CASTDRGQTEAFF.

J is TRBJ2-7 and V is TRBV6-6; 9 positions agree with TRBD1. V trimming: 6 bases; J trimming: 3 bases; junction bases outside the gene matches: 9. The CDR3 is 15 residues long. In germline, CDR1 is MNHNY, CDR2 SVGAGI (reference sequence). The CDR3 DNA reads TGTGCCAGCAGAAGTGGACAGGGGCTATTCTACGAGCAGTACTTC. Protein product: CASRSGQGLFYEQYF.

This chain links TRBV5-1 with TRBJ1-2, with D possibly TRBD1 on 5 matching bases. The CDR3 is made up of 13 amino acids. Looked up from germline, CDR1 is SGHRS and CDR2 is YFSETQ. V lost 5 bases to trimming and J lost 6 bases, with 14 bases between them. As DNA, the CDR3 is TGCGCCAGCAGGGGCAGGGAGGGGAATGGCTACACCTTC. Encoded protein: CASRGREGNGYTF.

Written as DNA, the CDR3 is TGTGCCAGTAGGGTCAGGGGGAGCTCCTACAATGAGCAGTTCTTC. Its translation is CASRVRGSSYNEQFF. The chain links TRBV19 to TRBJ2-1; 7 bases are a match to TRBD1. Unmatched junction bases numbered 5, after V lost 6 bases and J lost 0 bases. The CDR3 contains 15 residues. The V gene's germline CDR1 is LNHDA and CDR2 SQIVND (reference sequence).

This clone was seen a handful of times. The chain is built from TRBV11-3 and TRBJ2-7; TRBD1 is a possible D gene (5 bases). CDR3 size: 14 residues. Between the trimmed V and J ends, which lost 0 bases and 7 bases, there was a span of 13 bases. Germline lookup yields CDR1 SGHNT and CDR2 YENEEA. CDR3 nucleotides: TGTGCCAGCAGCTTAGATCCCAGGGTAGGGGAGCAGTACTTC. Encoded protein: CASSLDPRVGEQYF.

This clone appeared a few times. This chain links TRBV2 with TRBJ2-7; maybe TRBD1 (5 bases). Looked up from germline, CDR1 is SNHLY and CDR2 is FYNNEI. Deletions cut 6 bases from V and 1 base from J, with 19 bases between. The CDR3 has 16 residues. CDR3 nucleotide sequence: TGTGCCAGCAGCGGAAGGAACGGGCAGGGTTCCTACGAGCAGTACTTC. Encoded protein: CASSGRNGQGSYEQYF.

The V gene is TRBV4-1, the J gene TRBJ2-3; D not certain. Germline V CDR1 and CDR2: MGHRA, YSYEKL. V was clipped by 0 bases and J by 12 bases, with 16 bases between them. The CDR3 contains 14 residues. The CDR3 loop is CASSQDTGPENQYF. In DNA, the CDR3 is TGCGCCAGCAGCCAAGATACGGGTCCCGAGAATCAGTATTTT.

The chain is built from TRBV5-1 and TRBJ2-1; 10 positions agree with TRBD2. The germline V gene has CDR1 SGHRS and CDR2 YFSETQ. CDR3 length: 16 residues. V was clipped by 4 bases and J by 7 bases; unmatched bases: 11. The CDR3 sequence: CASSVLLAGEGNEQFF. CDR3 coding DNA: TGCGCCAGCAGCGTTCTCCTAGCGGGAGAGGGAAATGAGCAGTTCTTC. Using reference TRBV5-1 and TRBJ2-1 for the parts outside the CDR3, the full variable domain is KAGVTQTPRYLIKTRGQQVTLSCSPISGHRSVSWYQQTPGQGLQFLFEYFSETQRNKGNFPGRFSGRQFSNSRSEMNVSTLELGDSALYLCASSVLLAGEGNEQFFGPGTRLTVL.

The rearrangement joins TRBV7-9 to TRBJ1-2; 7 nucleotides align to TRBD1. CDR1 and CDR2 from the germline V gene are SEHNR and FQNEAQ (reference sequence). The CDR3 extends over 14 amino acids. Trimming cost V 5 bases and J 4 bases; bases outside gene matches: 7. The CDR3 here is CASSPPWDSYGYTF. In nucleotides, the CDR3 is TGTGCCAGCAGCCCCCCGTGGGACAGCTATGGCTACACCTTC.

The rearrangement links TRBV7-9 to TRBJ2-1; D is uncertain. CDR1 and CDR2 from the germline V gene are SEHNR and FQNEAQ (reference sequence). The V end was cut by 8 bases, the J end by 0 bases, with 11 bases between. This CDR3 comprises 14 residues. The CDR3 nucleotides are TGTGCCAGCTGGTCTCCGAGCTCCTACAATGAGCAGTTCTTC. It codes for CASWSPSSYNEQFF.

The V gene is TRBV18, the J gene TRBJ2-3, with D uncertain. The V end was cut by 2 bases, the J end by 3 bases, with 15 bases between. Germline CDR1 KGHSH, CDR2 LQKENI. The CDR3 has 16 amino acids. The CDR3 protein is CASSPGQPKATDTQYF. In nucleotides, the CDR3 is TGTGCCAGCTCACCAGGGCAACCTAAAGCTACAGATACGCAGTATTTT.

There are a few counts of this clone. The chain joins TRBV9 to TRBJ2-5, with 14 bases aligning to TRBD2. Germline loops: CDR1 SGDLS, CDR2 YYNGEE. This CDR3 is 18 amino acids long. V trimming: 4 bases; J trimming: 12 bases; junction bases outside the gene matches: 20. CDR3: CASSPRLAGGPGLDGKYF. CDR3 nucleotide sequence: TGTGCCAGCAGCCCCCGACTAGCGGGAGGGCCGGGTTTGGATGGAAAGTACTTC.

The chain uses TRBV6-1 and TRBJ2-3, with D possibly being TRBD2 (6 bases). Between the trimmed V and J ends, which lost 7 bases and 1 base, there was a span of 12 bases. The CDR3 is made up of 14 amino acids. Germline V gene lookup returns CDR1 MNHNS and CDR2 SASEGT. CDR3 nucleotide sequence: TGTGCCAGCATTCTCGGGGGACGCACAGATACGCAGTATTTT. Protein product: CASILGGRTDTQYF.

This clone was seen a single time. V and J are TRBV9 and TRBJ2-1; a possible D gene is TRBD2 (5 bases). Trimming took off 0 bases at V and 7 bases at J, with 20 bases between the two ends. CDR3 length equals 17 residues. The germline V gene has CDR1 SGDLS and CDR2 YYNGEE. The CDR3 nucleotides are TGTGCCAGCAGCGTAGACGGTGGGAGAGGCCTTGGGAATGAGCAGTTCTTC. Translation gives CASSVDGGRGLGNEQFF.

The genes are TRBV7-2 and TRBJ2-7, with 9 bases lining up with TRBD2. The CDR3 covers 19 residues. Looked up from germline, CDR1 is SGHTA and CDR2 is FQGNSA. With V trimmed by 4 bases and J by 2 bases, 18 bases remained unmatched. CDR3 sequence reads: CASSSSVTWAGGPPYEQYF. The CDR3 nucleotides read TGTGCCAGCAGCTCTTCCGTCACTTGGGCGGGAGGGCCACCCTACGAGCAGTACTTC.

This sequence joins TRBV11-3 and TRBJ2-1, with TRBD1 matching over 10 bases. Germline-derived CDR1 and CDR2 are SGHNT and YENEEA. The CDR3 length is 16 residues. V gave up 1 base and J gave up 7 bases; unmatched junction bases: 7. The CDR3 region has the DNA TGTGCCAGCAGCTTAGTTCCGGGACAGGGGAAAAATGAGCAGTTCTTC. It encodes CASSLVPGQGKNEQFF.